This T cell receptor beta chain originates from a study of chemoradiotherapy in HPV16-positive cancers. Study-level findings and limits: Functional assays defining HPV-specific T cells used only two HPV16-positive patients. Candidate HPV-specific clones and E7-related TCR motifs grew in tumor during treatment.

In germline, CDR1 is SGHRS, CDR2 YFSETQ. This CDR3 has 14 amino acids. The V gene lost 1 base and the J gene lost 5 bases, with 12 bases spanning the gap. As concerns this clone: Its target is unknown.

The protocol was immunoSEQ multiplex PCR, while the TCRdb copy is restricted to in-frame clones and leaves out a portion. The table has 6,000 to 7,500 clones, about 89% seen once. This sequence joins TRBV5-1 and TRBJ2-5; D gene unclear. Specimen: tumor tissue, collected from a patient who underwent chemoradiotherapy. This clonotype was sampled from a human donor with HPV-associated anogenital cancer. This CDR3 is CASSLIPARETQYF. The CDR3 DNA follows: TGCGCCAGCAGCTTGATCCCCGCGAGGGAGACCCAGTACTTC.